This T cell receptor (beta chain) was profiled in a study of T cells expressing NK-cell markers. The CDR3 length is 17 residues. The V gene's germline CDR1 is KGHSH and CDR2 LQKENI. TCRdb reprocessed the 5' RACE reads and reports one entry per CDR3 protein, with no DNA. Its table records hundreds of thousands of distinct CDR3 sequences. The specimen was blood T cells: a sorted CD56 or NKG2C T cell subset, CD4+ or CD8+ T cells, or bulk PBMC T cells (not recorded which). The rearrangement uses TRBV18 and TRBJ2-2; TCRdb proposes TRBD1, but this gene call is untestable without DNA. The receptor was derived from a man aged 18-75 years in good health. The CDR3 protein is CASSRPQDSRGTGELFF.